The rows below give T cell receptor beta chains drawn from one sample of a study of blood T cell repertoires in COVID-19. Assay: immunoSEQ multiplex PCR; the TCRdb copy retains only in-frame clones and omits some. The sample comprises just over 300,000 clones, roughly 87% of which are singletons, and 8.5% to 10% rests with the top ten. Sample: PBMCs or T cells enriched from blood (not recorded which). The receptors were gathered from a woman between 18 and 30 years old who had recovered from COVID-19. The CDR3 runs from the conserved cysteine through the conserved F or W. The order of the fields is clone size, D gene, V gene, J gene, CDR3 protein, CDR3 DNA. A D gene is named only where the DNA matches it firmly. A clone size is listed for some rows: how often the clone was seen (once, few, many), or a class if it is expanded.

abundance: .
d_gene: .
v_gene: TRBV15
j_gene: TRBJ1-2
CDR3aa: CATSRTPADLGYGYTF
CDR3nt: TGTGCCACCAGCAGAACCCCCGCGGATCTTGGCTATGGCTACACCTTC

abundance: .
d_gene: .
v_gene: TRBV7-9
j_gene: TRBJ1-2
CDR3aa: CASSLDFVISNYGYTF
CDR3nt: TGTGCCAGCAGCTTAGACTTTGTCATTTCTAACTATGGCTACACCTTC

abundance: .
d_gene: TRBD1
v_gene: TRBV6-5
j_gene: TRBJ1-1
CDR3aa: CASSRQGSEAFF
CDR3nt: TGTGCCAGCAGTCGACAGGGGTCTGAAGCTTTCTTT

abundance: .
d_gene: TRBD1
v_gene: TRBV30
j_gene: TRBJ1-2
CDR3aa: CAYRTGFTTNGYTF
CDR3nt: TGTGCCTACCGGACAGGCTTTACCACTAATGGCTACACCTTC

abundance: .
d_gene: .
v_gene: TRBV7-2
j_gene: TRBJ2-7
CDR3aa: CASSERPGRRDEQYF
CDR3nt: TGTGCCAGCAGCGAACGCCCGGGGAGAAGGGACGAGCAGTACTTC

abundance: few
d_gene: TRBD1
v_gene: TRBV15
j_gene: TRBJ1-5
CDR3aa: CATSRGTGEGQPQHF
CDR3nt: TGTGCCACCAGCAGAGGGACAGGGGAGGGTCAGCCCCAGCATTTT

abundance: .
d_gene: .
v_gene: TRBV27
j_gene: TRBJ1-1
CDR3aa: CASSSIVAALGLNTEAFF
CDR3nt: TGTGCCAGCAGTTCCATTGTTGCTGCTCTAGGCCTGAACACTGAAGCTTTCTTT

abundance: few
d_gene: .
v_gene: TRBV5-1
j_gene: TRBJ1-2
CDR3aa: CASSPLTAAGGYTF
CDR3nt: TGCGCCAGCAGCCCCCTGACAGCCGCCGGGGGCTACACCTTC

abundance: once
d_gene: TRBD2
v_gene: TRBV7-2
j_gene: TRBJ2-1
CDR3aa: CASSSLGLAGAYEQFF
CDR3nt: TGTGCCAGCAGCTCGCTGGGACTAGCGGGAGCCTATGAGCAGTTCTTC

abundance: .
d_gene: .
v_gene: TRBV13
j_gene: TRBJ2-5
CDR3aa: CASSLGSGVGETQYF
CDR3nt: TGTGCCAGCAGCTTAGGCTCAGGGGTAGGAGAGACCCAGTACTTC

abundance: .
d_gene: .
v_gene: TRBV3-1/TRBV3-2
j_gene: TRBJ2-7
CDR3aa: CASSQGSTTGSYEQYF
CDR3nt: TGTGCCAGCAGCCAAGGAAGTACTACTGGCTCGTACGAGCAGTACTTC

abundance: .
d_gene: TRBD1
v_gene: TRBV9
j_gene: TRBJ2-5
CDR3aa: CASSVAPGTGERETQYF
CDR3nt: TGTGCCAGCAGCGTAGCTCCCGGGACAGGGGAGAGGGAGACCCAGTACTTC

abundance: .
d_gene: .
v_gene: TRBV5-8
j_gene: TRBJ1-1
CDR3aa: CASSPGGNTEAFF
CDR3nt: TGTGCCAGCAGCCCGGGGGGGAACACTGAAGCTTTCTTT

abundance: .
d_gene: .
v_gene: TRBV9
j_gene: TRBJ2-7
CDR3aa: CASSVGGLALPYF
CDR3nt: TGTGCCAGCAGCGTCGGAGGCCTAGCGCTACCGTACTTC

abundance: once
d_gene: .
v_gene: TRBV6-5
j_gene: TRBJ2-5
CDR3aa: CASRAGSQETQYF
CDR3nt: TGTGCCAGCAGGGCCGGGAGCCAGGAGACCCAGTACTTC

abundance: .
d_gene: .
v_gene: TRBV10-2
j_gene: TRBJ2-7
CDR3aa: CASSESVRANYEQYF
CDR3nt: TGCGCCAGCAGTGAGTCGGTCAGGGCCAACTACGAGCAGTACTTC

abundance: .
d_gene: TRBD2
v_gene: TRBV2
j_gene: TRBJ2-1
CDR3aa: CASSEASGGRDEQFF
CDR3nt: TGTGCCAGCAGTGAGGCTAGCGGGGGTAGGGATGAGCAGTTCTTC

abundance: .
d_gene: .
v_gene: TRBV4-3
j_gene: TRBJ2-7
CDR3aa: CASSQAPGVDYEQYF
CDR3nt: TGCGCCAGCAGCCAAGCTCCGGGGGTAGATTACGAGCAGTACTTC

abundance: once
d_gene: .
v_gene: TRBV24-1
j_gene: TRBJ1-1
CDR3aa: CATSDLPGSTFF
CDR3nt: TGTGCCACCAGTGATTTGCCCGGGAGCACTTTCTTT

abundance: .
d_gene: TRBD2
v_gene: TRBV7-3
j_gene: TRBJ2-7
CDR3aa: CASSLTSGLDEQYF
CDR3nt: TGTGCCAGCAGCTTAACTAGCGGGTTGGACGAGCAGTACTTC

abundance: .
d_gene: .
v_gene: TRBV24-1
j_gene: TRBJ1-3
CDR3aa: CATSDEGSSGNTIYF
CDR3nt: TGTGCCACCAGTGATGAAGGGAGTTCTGGAAACACCATATATTTT

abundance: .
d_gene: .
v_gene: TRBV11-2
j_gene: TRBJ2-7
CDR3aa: CASSFGLTSYEQYF
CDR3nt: TGTGCCAGCAGCTTCGGGTTGACTTCCTACGAGCAGTACTTC